The 5 T cell receptor beta chains presented below share a single source sample, sequenced in a study of blood T cell repertoires in COVID-19. Method: immunoSEQ multiplex PCR; TCRdb's copy keeps in-frame clones and lacks some. The sample consists of more than 85,000 clones, around 80% of them appearing once. The sample was peripheral blood. These receptors all stem from a human donor in a cohort sampled during active or convalescent COVID-19.

The chain combines TRBV9 with TRBJ2-5; 9 bases match TRBD1. The J segment lost 1 base and the V segment lost 4 bases, leaving 5 bases of the junction unmatched. Per the germline V gene, CDR1 is SGDLS and CDR2 is YYNGEE. The CDR3 totals 15 residues. CDR3 region: CASSPGTGRQETQYF. CDR3 bases: TGTGCCAGCAGCCCCGGGACAGGGCGCCAAGAGACCCAGTACTTC.

This CDR3 reads CASSLNRARTGGNEKLFF. The CDR3 DNA reads TGTGCCAGCAGCTTAAATAGAGCGCGGACAGGGGGAAATGAAAAACTGTTTTTT. The chain has TRBV7-6 and TRBJ1-4; 10 nucleotides match TRBD1. Unmatched junction bases numbered 11, after V lost 2 bases and J lost 5 bases. Germline values: CDR1 SGHVS, CDR2 FNYEAQ. The CDR3 totals 18 residues.

The table lists this clone with a count of one. The junction does not match germline at one end; this may be a read error. V usage is TRBV6-1 and J usage is TRBJ1-1, with 7 bases aligning to TRBD1. CDR3 size: 14 residues. Germline V lookup: CDR1 MNHNS, CDR2 SASEGT. DNA of the CDR3: TGTGCCAGCACTGAAGGGACAGTTAACACTGAAGCTTTCTTT. This gives the protein CASTEGTVNTEAFF.

J is TRBJ1-2 and V is TRBV5-5, with a weak D call TRBD1 (6 bases). The CDR3 consists of 16 residues. Trimming left V 2 bases short and J 1 base short, with 15 bases between. The germline gives CDR1 SGHKS, CDR2 YYEKEE (reference sequence). CDR3 protein: CASSFPGRGYNYGYTF. The CDR3 region has the DNA TGTGCCAGCAGCTTTCCGGGCAGGGGATATAACTATGGCTACACCTTC. Full variable domain (outside the CDR3, taken from reference TRBV5-5 and TRBJ1-2): DAGVTQSPTHLIKTRGQQVTLRCSPISGHKSVSWYQQVLGQGPQFIFQYYEKEERGRGNFPDRFSARQFPNYSSELNVNALLLGDSALYLCASSFPGRGYNYGYTFGSGTRLTVV.

The rearrangement joins TRBV6-6 to TRBJ1-2; D may be TRBD1 (5 bases). The V end lost 2 bases, the J end lost 8 bases, and 12 bases lay between the germline ends. Germline V gene lookup returns CDR1 MNHNY and CDR2 SVGAGI (reference sequence). The CDR3 extends over 13 amino acids. CDR3 nucleotides: TGTGCCAGCAGTTACCCCCAGGGCCGGGGCTACACCTTC. Encoded protein: CASSYPQGRGYTF.